A selection of T cell receptor beta chains follows, all from one sample in a study of CD8+ T cells in alopecia areata. Profiled with immunoSEQ multiplex PCR; TCRdb holds only in-frame clones, not every one. The table has 250,000 to 350,000 clones, over 45% seen once. The sample here was CD4+ T cells sorted from blood, taken around week 54, from a patient treated with tofacitinib. These receptors all come from a human donor with alopecia areata. CDR3s leave out the opening cysteine and the closing phenylalanine or tryptophan. Each record gives: CDR3 protein, J gene, clone size, V gene. Not every row has a clone size; where given, it reads once, few, many or a size class.

cdr3_aa: ASSRTGTSGRTGEQY
j_call: TRBJ2-7
clone_size: NA
v_call: TRBV9

cdr3_aa: ASSYSGAGGPTQH
j_call: TRBJ1-5
clone_size: NA
v_call: TRBV6-6

cdr3_aa: SSRGGTEAF
j_call: TRBJ1-1
clone_size: NA
v_call: TRBV29-1

cdr3_aa: AWGAGGTGNTIY
j_call: TRBJ1-3
clone_size: few
v_call: TRBV30

cdr3_aa: ASSSLARGNEQF
j_call: TRBJ2-1
clone_size: few
v_call: TRBV7-9

cdr3_aa: SAVPTGTTEAF
j_call: TRBJ1-1
clone_size: NA
v_call: TRBV29-1

cdr3_aa: SVERQGGNYGYT
j_call: TRBJ1-2
clone_size: NA
v_call: TRBV29-1

cdr3_aa: ASSPGSLAPLH
j_call: TRBJ1-6
clone_size: NA
v_call: TRBV18

cdr3_aa: ASSIGTSGVYEQY
j_call: TRBJ2-7
clone_size: few
v_call: TRBV7-6

cdr3_aa: SVRGQMNTEAF
j_call: TRBJ1-1
clone_size: NA
v_call: TRBV29-1

cdr3_aa: SVASSFQETQY
j_call: TRBJ2-5
clone_size: few
v_call: TRBV29-1

cdr3_aa: ASSLQGRLTEAF
j_call: TRBJ1-1
clone_size: NA
v_call: TRBV5-1

cdr3_aa: AWSKASGGYSETQY
j_call: TRBJ2-5
clone_size: NA
v_call: TRBV30

cdr3_aa: ASSRTSGKLF
j_call: TRBJ1-4
clone_size: NA
v_call: TRBV2

cdr3_aa: ASSPSGQGRDTQY
j_call: TRBJ2-3
clone_size: once
v_call: TRBV25-1

cdr3_aa: SARWFTEAF
j_call: TRBJ1-1
clone_size: NA
v_call: TRBV20-1

cdr3_aa: AWAHSYSNQPQH
j_call: TRBJ1-5
clone_size: NA
v_call: TRBV30

cdr3_aa: AYTPKTGATNIQY
j_call: TRBJ2-4
clone_size: NA
v_call: TRBV30

cdr3_aa: ASSAGPLNEKLF
j_call: TRBJ1-4
clone_size: few
v_call: TRBV9

cdr3_aa: SVDRNTGELF
j_call: TRBJ2-2
clone_size: NA
v_call: TRBV29-1

cdr3_aa: SVVRQNIQY
j_call: TRBJ2-4
clone_size: few
v_call: TRBV29-1

cdr3_aa: SISGRADTDTQY
j_call: TRBJ2-3
clone_size: NA
v_call: TRBV29-1

cdr3_aa: SVEGTLTYEQY
j_call: TRBJ2-7
clone_size: NA
v_call: TRBV29-1

cdr3_aa: ASSPTGGSYNEQF
j_call: TRBJ2-1
clone_size: NA
v_call: TRBV9

cdr3_aa: ASSSRRRQALSGANVLT
j_call: TRBJ2-6
clone_size: few
v_call: TRBV7-2

cdr3_aa: ASSLRGGNQPQH
j_call: TRBJ1-5
clone_size: NA
v_call: TRBV7-2

cdr3_aa: ASGRDRGLDGELF
j_call: TRBJ2-2
clone_size: few
v_call: TRBV4-2

cdr3_aa: ASSNPGRTEAF
j_call: TRBJ1-1
clone_size: NA
v_call: TRBV6-5

cdr3_aa: ASRAPGADEQY
j_call: TRBJ2-7
clone_size: NA
v_call: TRBV7-9

cdr3_aa: ASSVEDKNIQY
j_call: TRBJ2-4
clone_size: few
v_call: TRBV2

cdr3_aa: ASLTGGSYEQY
j_call: TRBJ2-7
clone_size: NA
v_call: TRBV6-6

cdr3_aa: ASSFGGSTDTQY
j_call: TRBJ2-3
clone_size: few
v_call: TRBV7-3

cdr3_aa: ASSQAGTLDGYT
j_call: TRBJ1-2
clone_size: NA
v_call: TRBV4-3

cdr3_aa: ASSARGSGANVLT
j_call: TRBJ2-6
clone_size: many
v_call: TRBV27

cdr3_aa: SVAQTGAARAQETQY
j_call: TRBJ2-5
clone_size: NA
v_call: TRBV29-1

cdr3_aa: ASSPWITGELF
j_call: TRBJ2-2
clone_size: few
v_call: TRBV27

cdr3_aa: AWSRDFGTVTEAF
j_call: TRBJ1-1
clone_size: few
v_call: TRBV30

cdr3_aa: ATSDRKRRPGELF
j_call: TRBJ2-2
clone_size: NA
v_call: TRBV15

cdr3_aa: ASSAWGDRTDTQY
j_call: TRBJ2-3
clone_size: few
v_call: TRBV6-5

cdr3_aa: ASSLDQFYNEQF
j_call: TRBJ2-1
clone_size: NA
v_call: TRBV5-1

cdr3_aa: ASSLGQANYGYT
j_call: TRBJ1-2
clone_size: few
v_call: TRBV5-1

cdr3_aa: AWSIQGPNQPQH
j_call: TRBJ1-5
clone_size: NA
v_call: TRBV30

cdr3_aa: ASSFPGLAGFYEQY
j_call: TRBJ2-7
clone_size: few
v_call: TRBV11-2

cdr3_aa: AWSMRGRPYGYT
j_call: TRBJ1-2
clone_size: NA
v_call: TRBV30

cdr3_aa: TGLYQETQY
j_call: TRBJ2-5
clone_size: NA
v_call: TRBV29-1

cdr3_aa: ASSLGPDQPQH
j_call: TRBJ1-5
clone_size: NA
v_call: TRBV7-8

cdr3_aa: ASSFIGGRTDTQY
j_call: TRBJ2-3
clone_size: NA
v_call: TRBV5-5

cdr3_aa: ASSVDGLRTYEQY
j_call: TRBJ2-7
clone_size: NA
v_call: TRBV6-5

cdr3_aa: ASSLDRGETQY
j_call: TRBJ2-5
clone_size: few
v_call: TRBV6-6

cdr3_aa: ASKQSPRETQY
j_call: TRBJ2-5
clone_size: NA
v_call: TRBV5-1

cdr3_aa: ASSYGISGANVLT
j_call: TRBJ2-6
clone_size: once
v_call: TRBV6-6

cdr3_aa: ASSVFAGEETQY
j_call: TRBJ2-5
clone_size: NA
v_call: TRBV9

cdr3_aa: ASSPKEWNTEAF
j_call: TRBJ1-1
clone_size: few
v_call: TRBV18

cdr3_aa: ASTQLGQETQY
j_call: TRBJ2-5
clone_size: few
v_call: TRBV10-3